This TCR beta chain was identified during a study of cytomegalovirus exposure and HLA in healthy donors. V gave up 0 bases and J gave up 6 bases, with 10 bases separating them. Germline V gene sequence: CDR1 SGDLS, CDR2 YYNGEE. CDR3 length: 14 amino acids. Clones were sequenced by immunoSEQ multiplex PCR, and TCRdb holds only the in-frame ones, with some missing. This sample has 110,000 or so clones, with 88% found just once. Sequencing used PBMCs. The source of this sequence is a woman aged 18-29 years in good health and CMV-seronegative. The chain combines TRBV9 with TRBJ2-1; D remains unclear. The CDR3 bases are TGTGCCAGCAGCGTAGAGGCCCCAGGCAATGAGCAGTTCTTC. It is translated as CASSVEAPGNEQFF.